This is a list of T cell receptor beta chains from one sample in a study of cytomegalovirus exposure and HLA in healthy donors. This table comes from immunoSEQ multiplex PCR, and its TCRdb copy is limited to in-frame clones, with some not included. The repertoire holds about 130,000 clones, with 70% to 85% as singletons. Sequenced: PBMCs. These receptors originate from a man in his fifties in good health and CMV-seronegative. CDR3s include the opening cysteine and the closing phenylalanine or tryptophan. The D gene is left open where the match is weak. Only some rows state a clone size, as once, few, many or a class for expanded clones.

size	D	V	J	CDR3	DNA
.	TRBD2	TRBV5-1	TRBJ2-3	CASSFNGLANTDTQYF	TGCGCCAGCAGCTTCAACGGACTAGCGAATACAGATACGCAGTATTTT
.	.	TRBV18	TRBJ1-1	CASSPNGLTEAFF	TGTGCCAGCTCACCCAACGGTCTTACTGAAGCTTTCTTT
once	.	TRBV30	TRBJ1-2	CAWSPLAGVYTF	TGTGCCTGGAGTCCCCTAGCAGGGGTCTACACCTTC
.	TRBD2	TRBV6-6	TRBJ2-5	CASSWGTSGGETQYF	TGTGCCAGCAGTTGGGGGACTAGCGGTGGGGAGACCCAGTACTTC
.	.	TRBV6-1	TRBJ1-4	CASSETWPATNEKLFF	TGTGCCAGCAGTGAAACCTGGCCAGCAACTAATGAAAAACTGTTTTTT
.	.	TRBV10-3	TRBJ1-3	CAISERGLEDTIYF	TGTGCCATCAGTGAAAGAGGGCTAGAGGACACCATATATTTT
.	TRBD1	TRBV5-1	TRBJ1-1	CASALTGDTEAFF	TGCGCCAGCGCCCTAACAGGGGACACTGAAGCTTTCTTT
.	TRBD1	TRBV19	TRBJ2-7	CASRPGDRVGHEQYF	TGTGCCAGTAGGCCCGGGGACAGGGTTGGGCACGAGCAGTACTTC
.	.	TRBV18	TRBJ2-2	CASSPLTGGNTGELFF	TGTGCCAGCTCACCTCTGACAGGAGGTAATACCGGGGAGCTGTTTTTT
.	TRBD1	TRBV19	TRBJ2-7	CASRSGGSYEQYF	TGTGCCAGTAGGTCAGGGGGCTCCTACGAGCAGTACTTC
.	.	TRBV13	TRBJ2-7	CASSLGPVQGYEQYF	TGTGCCAGCAGCTTAGGTCCGGTCCAGGGGTACGAGCAGTACTTC
.	.	TRBV5-5	TRBJ1-6	CASSFDRLYTPLHF	TGTGCCAGCAGCTTTGACCGACTATATACACCCCTCCACTTT
.	TRBD1	TRBV7-2	TRBJ2-1	CASIRSTGDSYNEQFF	TGTGCCAGCATCAGATCCACAGGGGACAGCTACAATGAGCAGTTCTTC
.	.	TRBV7-9	TRBJ2-1	CASSLVRQSSYNEQFF	TGTGCCAGCAGCTTAGTACGACAGAGCTCCTACAATGAGCAGTTCTTC
.	.	TRBV2	TRBJ2-2	CASSSSPDMNTGELFF	TGTGCCAGCAGTAGCAGTCCCGACATGAACACCGGGGAGCTGTTTTTT
.	.	TRBV5-1	TRBJ1-6	CASSLAGVPNSPLHF	TGCGCCAGCAGCTTGGCAGGGGTGCCGAATTCACCCCTCCACTTT
few	TRBD2	TRBV9	TRBJ2-1	CASTRLAGDTYNEQFF	TGTGCCAGCACCCGACTAGCGGGGGACACCTACAATGAGCAGTTCTTC
.	.	TRBV15	TRBJ1-3	CATSQIRGGNSGNTIYF	TGTGCCACCAGCCAAATCCGGGGGGGAAACTCTGGAAACACCATATATTTT
.	.	TRBV13	TRBJ1-5	CASSLSQAQPQHF	TGTGCCAGCAGCTTATCTCAGGCTCAGCCCCAGCATTTT
.	TRBD1	TRBV5-4	TRBJ2-5	CASSTPTGGETQYF	TGTGCCAGCAGCACCCCCACAGGGGGAGAGACCCAGTACTTC
.	.	TRBV2	TRBJ1-6	CASSERGTSPLHF	TGTGCCAGCAGTGAAAGGGGAACCTCACCCCTCCACTTT
.	.	TRBV5-3	TRBJ2-7	CARSSTGTTHEQYF	TGTGCCAGAAGCTCCACGGGAACAACCCACGAGCAGTACTTC